The next 7 T cell receptor beta chains were all read from a single sample in a study of blood T cell repertoires in COVID-19. Using immunoSEQ multiplex PCR, the repertoire was profiled, and TCRdb retains in-frame clones only, with some absent. The sample has roughly 70,000 clones, about 80% seen once. Sequences were obtained from peripheral blood. The receptors come from a woman aged 55-70 years with acute or convalescent COVID-19.

There are a few counts of this clone. This CDR3 is CASSSPPGREADTQYF. CDR3 DNA: TGTGCCAGCAGCTCCCCTCCGGGCCGGGAGGCAGATACGCAGTATTTT. The chain recombines TRBV7-9 with TRBJ2-3; 7 bases fit TRBD2. Germline CDR1 and CDR2: SEHNR and FQNEAQ (reference sequence). This CDR3 spans 16 amino acids. With V trimmed by 4 bases and J by 4 bases, 11 bases remained unmatched.

The chain combines TRBV28 with TRBJ1-2; D may be TRBD1 (5 bases). V lost 2 bases and J 7 bases, leaving 14 bases between the germline ends. The germline CDR1 and CDR2 sequences are MDHEN and SYDVKM. This CDR3 region has 14 residues. The CDR3 sequence: CASSLGTRGSGYTF. CDR3 nucleotide sequence: TGTGCCAGCAGTTTAGGGACCCGGGGGTCTGGCTACACCTTC.

The V and J genes are TRBV19 and TRBJ1-1; tentative D call: TRBD1 (5 bases). Trimming stripped 10 bases from V and 2 bases from J, with 23 bases between. CDR3 length: 16 residues. Per the germline V gene, CDR1 is LNHDA and CDR2 is SQIVND (reference sequence). The CDR3 loop is CATSPPMGRSNTEAFF. The CDR3 DNA is TGTGCCACCTCACCTCCCATGGGGCGGAGTAACACTGAAGCTTTCTTT.

V is TRBV19 and J is TRBJ2-3, with 10 nucleotides matching TRBD2. Germline CDR1 reads LNHDA; CDR2 reads SQIVND (reference sequence). This CDR3 is 16 amino acids long. V was clipped by 3 bases and J by 4 bases; unmatched bases: 7. The CDR3, as DNA: TGTGCCAGTAGTATGGAAGCGGGGGGGCAGTCAGATACGCAGTATTTT. Its protein product is CASSMEAGGQSDTQYF.

The V and J genes are TRBV6-5 and TRBJ1-4; 10 positions match TRBD1. V lost 5 bases, J lost 6 bases, and 3 bases stayed unmatched. Germline CDR1 MNHEY, CDR2 SVGAGI. CDR3 size: 14 residues. The CDR3 reads CASSRQGADEKLFF. The CDR3 DNA reads TGTGCCAGCAGTCGACAGGGGGCCGATGAAAAACTGTTTTTT.

The chain carries TRBV6-1 and TRBJ2-5, with 8 bases that match TRBD1. V lost 1 base to trimming and J lost 0 bases; unmatched junction nucleotides: 1. The CDR3 contains 15 residues. CDR1 and CDR2 (germline): MNHNS, SASEGT. CDR3 DNA sequence: TGTGCCAGCAGTGAAGGGGACAGGAACCAAGAGACCCAGTACTTC. Protein sequence: CASSEGDRNQETQYF.

Only a few counts were recorded for this clone. This chain links TRBV6-2 or TRBV6-3 with TRBJ1-5, with D possibly matching TRBD1 (5 bases). CDR1 MNHEY and CDR2 SVGEGT come from the germline V gene. V was shortened by 1 base and J by 5 bases, with 12 bases between the two germline ends. The CDR3 covers 15 residues. The CDR3 loop reads CASSYWQGADQPQHF. In DNA form, the CDR3 reads TGTGCCAGCAGTTACTGGCAGGGCGCGGATCAGCCCCAGCATTTT.